Described below is a single TCR beta chain sequence and its context. The antigen is unknown. This sample is part of a study of CD8 T cells in ankylosing spondylitis. Study-level results: Characteristic of ankylosing spondylitis blood, it appeared, was a TCR beta motif comprising about eight highly homologous variants. Both synovial fluid and blood in reactive arthritis had previously been reported to carry some motif variants.

Each CDR3 protein is one row after TCRdb ran MiXCR on the 5' RACE reads. The sample has around 890,000 distinct CDR3 sequences, about 11% seen once. The CDR3 totals 14 residues. J lost 5 bases, V lost 2 bases, and 6 bases had no gene match. Per the germline V gene, CDR1 is DFQATT and CDR2 is SNEGSKA (reference sequence). The origin of this receptor is a male donor with ankylosing spondylitis. Material: blood, either unsorted or a sorted T cell fraction (not recorded which). The chain is built from TRBV20-1 and TRBJ2-7; 10 bases match TRBD2. CDR3 sequence (DNA): TGCAGTGCTAGAAGCGGGAGGGGCCTGAACGAGCAGTACTTC. Translated, it gives CSARSGRGLNEQYF.